The next 13 T cell receptor beta chains were all read from a single sample in a study of T cells in Graves' hyperthyroidism and ophthalmopathy. It was RNA transcripts that yielded the amplified TCR beta CDR3 regions. The TCR CDR3 first-round RT-PCR relied on the HTBI primer set. TCRdb analysed the multiplex PCR reads with MiXCR anew, one entry per CDR3 protein. The table includes roughly 380,000 distinct CDR3 sequences, roughly 15% detected once. Input material: blood. Receptor source: a young woman with Graves' hyperthyroidism.

This clonotype was counted many times. The CDR3 DNA reads TGTGCCAGCAGTTCCATGGACAGAAACACCGGGGAGCTGTTTTTT. Amino acid sequence: CASSSMDRNTGELFF. This rearrangement joins TRBV12-3 or TRBV12-4 to TRBJ2-2; perhaps TRBD1 as D (6 bases). The V gene lost 4 bases and the J gene lost 2 bases, with 11 bases spanning the gap. The CDR3 consists of 15 residues.

This clonotype showed up many times. V usage is TRBV28 and J usage is TRBJ2-7, with D perhaps TRBD1 (5 bases). CDR3 length: 13 residues. V was trimmed by 2 bases and J by 4 bases, leaving 9 bases between them. CDR1 is MDHEN and CDR2 is SYDVKM in the germline V gene. Here the CDR3 reads CASSLQGTYEQYF. In DNA form, the CDR3 reads TGTGCCAGCAGTTTACAGGGTACTTACGAGCAGTACTTC. The full variable domain, rest sourced from reference TRBV28 and TRBJ2-7, is DVKVTQSSRYLVKRTGEKVFLECVQDMDHENMFWYRQDPGLGLRLIYFSYDVKMKEKGDIPEGYSVSREKKERFSLILESASTNQTSMYLCASSLQGTYEQYFGPGTRLTVT.

This clonotype was seen more than once but under ten times. A much larger clone is a single base away; this may be a read error. The gene calls are TRBV28 and TRBJ2-1, with 8 positions matching TRBD1. The CDR3 runs 16 residues. Germline V CDR1 and CDR2: MDHEN, SYDVKM. CDR3 region: CASSGGQGGTYTEQFF. The CDR3, as DNA: TGTGCCAGCAGTGGAGGACAGGGAGGTACCTACACTGAGCAGTTCTTC.

V usage is TRBV3-1 and J usage is TRBJ2-1; D could derive from TRBD1 or TRBD2 (5 bases each). Germline CDR1 and CDR2: LGHDT and YNNKEL (reference sequence). The length of the CDR3 is 17 residues. V dropped 2 bases and J dropped 4 bases, with 18 bases sitting between them. CDR3 nucleotides: TGTGCCAGCAGCCAAAAGCTTTCGGGACGAGATTACAATGAGCAGTTCTTC. It is translated as CASSQKLSGRDYNEQFF.

The CDR3 DNA reads TGTGCCAGCAGCCGGAATCTAGCGTTGAACCAAGAGACCCAGTACTTC. Amino acids: CASSRNLALNQETQYF. The chain joins TRBV7-2 to TRBJ2-5, with D perhaps TRBD2 (6 bases). Germline CDR1 is SGHTA and CDR2 is FQGNSA. V shed 5 bases and J shed 0 bases, with 16 bases lying between them. The CDR3 extends over 16 amino acids.

The genes are TRBV19 and TRBJ2-1; 8 bases agree with TRBD1. This CDR3 spans 15 amino acids. Germline CDR1 LNHDA, CDR2 SQIVND (reference sequence). The junction had 12 bases not matched to a gene; V was cut back by 7 bases and J by 7 bases. The CDR3 coding sequence is TGTGCCAGTATTGGTCAGAGGACAGGGACAAATGAGCAGTTCTTC. Translating gives CASIGQRTGTNEQFF.

This clonotype was counted at least ten times. The chain has TRBV5-1 and TRBJ1-6; TRBD1 matches at 8 bases. CDR1 and CDR2 from the germline V gene are SGHRS and YFSETQ. Trimming removed 0 bases from V and 6 bases from J; junction bases left unmatched: 17. This CDR3 is 20 amino acids long. The CDR3 is CASSLGQGTGPSYLNSPLHF. The CDR3 bases are TGCGCCAGCAGCTTGGGACAGGGGACGGGACCCAGTTACCTTAATTCACCCCTCCACTTT.

This clonotype was seen many times. V is TRBV18 and J is TRBJ2-5; 10 bases fit TRBD2. Germline loops: CDR1 KGHSH, CDR2 LQKENI. The length of the CDR3 is 17 residues. Trimming took 1 base from V and 1 from J; bases not matched to a gene: 6. CDR3 sequence (DNA): TGTGCCAGCTCACCACGGCCTAGCGGGAGTACCCAAGAGACCCAGTACTTC. This encodes CASSPRPSGSTQETQYF.

This clonotype has ten or more counts. This rearrangement joins TRBV6-1 to TRBJ2-1; 12 bases agree with TRBD2. V was pared by 7 bases and J by 8 bases, with 9 bases of the junction left unmatched. Germline V lookup: CDR1 MNHNS, CDR2 SASEGT. The CDR3 extends over 15 amino acids. The CDR3 region is CASNPGLAGWDEQFF. As DNA, the CDR3 is TGTGCCAGCAATCCGGGACTAGCGGGTTGGGATGAGCAGTTCTTC.

This chain links TRBV5-6 with TRBJ1-2; the D gene is possibly TRBD1 (6 bases). CDR1 and CDR2 (germline): SGHDT, YYEEEE. V lost 6 bases and J lost 7, with 16 bases in between. The CDR3 totals 13 residues. Written as DNA, the CDR3 is TGTGCCAGCACCGCCCCGGGGGCTAGTGGCTACACCTTC. Translation gives CASTAPGASGYTF.

This clonotype was picked up many times. The chain joins TRBV5-1 to TRBJ2-7, with D tentatively TRBD2 (5 bases). The CDR3 is 14 residues long. Looked up from germline, CDR1 is SGHRS and CDR2 is YFSETQ. Trimming left V 9 bases short and J 0 bases short, with 16 bases between. Here the CDR3 DNA reads TGCGCCACCCTTAGCAAGCGGAACTCCTACGAGCAGTACTTC. Its protein is CATLSKRNSYEQYF.

This clonotype has just a few counts. The chain employs TRBV24-1 and TRBJ1-5; maybe TRBD1 (5 bases). The CDR3 spans 20 residues. Between the trimmed V and J ends, which lost 0 bases and 0 bases, there was a span of 20 bases. Per germline, CDR1 KGHDR and CDR2 SFDVKD. The CDR3 is CATSDLWGRPVILSNQPQHF. CDR3 sequence (DNA): TGTGCCACCAGTGATTTGTGGGGGAGGCCGGTAATCCTTAGCAATCAGCCCCAGCATTTT.

This chain uses TRBV15 with TRBJ1-1, with a possible D match to TRBD1 (5 bases). Germline CDR1 is LNHNV and CDR2 is YYDKDF (reference sequence). V was trimmed by 5 bases and J by 1 base, leaving 8 bases between them. The CDR3 runs to 13 residues. The CDR3 nucleotides read TGTGCCACCAGCGCCAGGGCGAACACTGAAGCTTTCTTT. Residues: CATSARANTEAFF.